A selection of T cell receptor beta chains follows, all from one sample in a study of blood T cell repertoires in COVID-19. Using immunoSEQ multiplex PCR, the repertoire was profiled, and TCRdb retains in-frame clones only, with some absent. The data contain over 150,000 clones, roughly 89% of them seen just once; the ten biggest clones take up roughly 0.85%. The sequencing input was peripheral blood. The source is a woman aged 18-30 years who had recovered from COVID-19. Both conserved end residues are part of each CDR3. The size of a clone is reported for some rows only, either as once, few or many, or as a class for expanded clones.

V: TRBV7-6; size: NA; CDR3: CASSLTLARGPDTDTQYF
V: TRBV7-9; size: NA; CDR3: CASSRSGVTNYGYTF
V: TRBV5-4; size: NA; CDR3: CASSRQAAGYNEQFF
V: TRBV5-4; size: NA; CDR3: CASSFAGASYEQYF
V: TRBV6-5; size: NA; CDR3: CATNYRGGFPEAFF
V: TRBV6-5; size: NA; CDR3: CASSYSSSNTEAFF
V: TRBV27; size: NA; CDR3: CASMGGRVYEQYF
V: TRBV19; size: NA; CDR3: CASSIQHTTYEQYF
V: TRBV12-3/TRBV12-4; size: NA; CDR3: CASSGGVRGAFF
V: TRBV6-5; size: NA; CDR3: CASKTRGLNTEAFF
V: TRBV6-6; size: NA; CDR3: CASSYYQGMNTEAFF
V: TRBV7-8; size: NA; CDR3: CASSYSRDSHNSPLHF
V: TRBV24-1; size: NA; CDR3: CATSGQGNYGYTF
V: TRBV7-8; size: many; CDR3: CASSLGGTDTQYF
V: TRBV15; size: NA; CDR3: CATSRSGGGNTEAFF
V: TRBV19; size: few; CDR3: CASSPTGGRNQPQHF
V: TRBV7-9; size: once; CDR3: CASSYNRGYGYTF
V: TRBV5-4; size: few; CDR3: CASSHGTSGRRGEQFF
V: TRBV18; size: once; CDR3: CASSDTGFSTGELFF
V: TRBV27; size: NA; CDR3: CASSPRQGRKNTEAFF
V: TRBV19; size: NA; CDR3: CASRNSLGTDTQYF
V: TRBV11-2; size: once; CDR3: CASSLDPRGGPPDTQYF
V: TRBV7-2; size: NA; CDR3: CASSSTGDTQYF
V: TRBV4-1; size: NA; CDR3: CASSRRTSVSSYNEQFF
V: TRBV7-8; size: NA; CDR3: CASSSRDYSSSDTQYF
V: TRBV6-5; size: NA; CDR3: CASRTSGGTYEQYF
V: TRBV2; size: NA; CDR3: CASSVHIAGGYEQYF
V: TRBV6-4; size: NA; CDR3: CASSDSPGGTEQFF
V: TRBV6-5; size: NA; CDR3: CASSPGQGVGYGYTF
V: TRBV4-2; size: NA; CDR3: CASSQDRMGNSYGYTF
V: TRBV6-2/TRBV6-3; size: once; CDR3: CASSEKTSYNEQFF
V: TRBV19; size: NA; CDR3: CASSIGTRRRTDTQYF
V: TRBV2; size: NA; CDR3: CASSERDRGYEQYF
V: TRBV6-2/TRBV6-3; size: once; CDR3: CASSLAGSPLTGELFF
V: TRBV11-3; size: NA; CDR3: CASSEGQPADTQYF
V: TRBV7-9; size: few; CDR3: CASSLGLAKTGELFF
V: TRBV12-3/TRBV12-4; size: NA; CDR3: CASTTRQSSYTF
V: TRBV7-9; size: NA; CDR3: CASSLARGDTGRTFF
V: TRBV19; size: NA; CDR3: CASRTGYEKLFF
V: TRBV6-5; size: NA; CDR3: CASNIRGTGELFF
V: TRBV5-1; size: NA; CDR3: CASSLQGSNSPLHF
V: TRBV20-1; size: NA; CDR3: CSAGQGHGYTF
V: TRBV7-8; size: NA; CDR3: CASSLEVDRKGYTF
V: TRBV4-3; size: NA; CDR3: CASSQGTSGNNEQFF
V: TRBV9; size: NA; CDR3: CASSLGTSGLAKNIQYF
V: TRBV5-1; size: NA; CDR3: CASSMGLAAETQYF
V: TRBV4-2; size: NA; CDR3: CASSPSGSYNEQFF
V: TRBV30; size: NA; CDR3: CAWIPAGLYNEQFF